The entry below gives a single TCR beta chain sequence along with its context. The CDR3 sequence is 16 residues long. J was trimmed by 4 bases and V by 1 base; bases with no gene match: 7. Per the germline V gene, CDR1 is LNHDA and CDR2 is SQIVND (reference sequence). The data stem from a study of chemoradiotherapy in HPV16-positive cancers. Method: immunoSEQ multiplex PCR; TCRdb's copy keeps in-frame clones and lacks some. The table has about 10,000 clones, about 84% seen once. The material sequenced was blood, taken from a patient who underwent chemoradiotherapy. This receptor was identified in a human donor with HPV-associated anogenital cancer. The chain carries TRBV19 and TRBJ2-7, with TRBD1 matching over 10 bases. CDR3 residues: CASSIVRQGARYEQYF. CDR3 coding DNA: TGTGCCAGTAGTATAGTAAGACAGGGGGCAAGGTACGAGCAGTACTTC.